This T cell receptor beta chain was recorded in a study of cytomegalovirus exposure and HLA in healthy donors. The V end lost 1 base, the J end lost 0 bases, and 8 bases lay between the germline ends. Germline V gene sequence: CDR1 SGDLS, CDR2 YYNGEE. The CDR3 totals 14 residues. Use of 60 Vbeta and 13 Jbeta primers characterized the PCR. This table comes from immunoSEQ multiplex PCR, and its TCRdb copy is limited to in-frame clones, with some not included. The sample shows approximately 100,000 clones, 81% of them seen only once. The sample consisted of PBMCs. The rearrangement links TRBV9 to TRBJ2-7, with D tentatively TRBD2 (5 bases). The receptor comes from a man aged 40-49 years in good health and CMV-seronegative. CDR3 nucleotide sequence: TGTGCCAGCAGCGTAAATGGACTCTCCTACGAGCAGTACTTC. This encodes CASSVNGLSYEQYF.